The 11 T cell receptor beta chains below come from one sample, sequenced in a study of T-cell memory formation after mild COVID-19. MiXCR was run by TCRdb on the 5' RACE reads, yielding one entry per CDR3 protein. The data show 250,000 to 300,000 distinct CDR3 sequences, approximately 15% seen once. The material sequenced was PBMCs or a T cell subset sorted from them (not recorded which). These receptors were obtained from a young man who had mild COVID-19 (a few samples of this study predate the infection). Cell type and time point are not known.

This clonotype has just a few counts. The chain joins TRBV7-9 to TRBJ2-5; TRBD1 matches 9 bases. Trimming at V came to 5 bases and at J to 3 bases, leaving 13 bases not matched to a gene. Germline CDR1 SEHNR, CDR2 FQNEAQ (reference sequence). The CDR3 extends over 17 amino acids. DNA of the CDR3: TGTGCCAGCAGCCCCTGGGGAAAGGGACAGGGCGAAGAGACCCAGTACTTC. Residues: CASSPWGKGQGEETQYF.

This chain joins TRBV18 and TRBJ2-3; 10 bases match TRBD2. The J segment lost 5 bases and the V segment lost 6 bases, leaving 8 bases of the junction unmatched. The CDR3 consists of 15 residues. Germline CDR1 KGHSH, CDR2 LQKENI. The DNA for the CDR3 is TGTGCCAGCTCGCAAAGCGGGGGGGCCGTAGATACGCAGTATTTT. This encodes CASSQSGGAVDTQYF.

At least ten counts were recorded for this clonotype. V usage is TRBV5-1 and J usage is TRBJ2-3, with D perhaps matching TRBD2 (6 bases). CDR3 length: 14 amino acids. The V and J ends lost 2 bases and 6 bases respectively, with 13 bases between them. Germline loops: CDR1 SGHRS, CDR2 YFSETQ. Here the CDR3 DNA reads TGCGCCAGCAGCTTTGGCAGGGAGGCGGATACGCAGTATTTT. This gives the protein CASSFGREADTQYF.

This clonotype was detected many times. In DNA form, the CDR3 reads TGCGCCAGCAGCTTGGACCCACTCGTAGAGACCCAGTACTTC. It yields the protein CASSLDPLVETQYF. This sequence joins TRBV5-1 and TRBJ2-5; D unresolved. Germline assignment: CDR1 SGHRS and CDR2 YFSETQ. This CDR3 contains 14 residues. V was pared by 0 bases and J by 4 bases, with 10 bases between.

V and J are TRBV7-8 and TRBJ2-1; TRBD1 matches at 7 bases. Per germline, CDR1 SGHVS and CDR2 FQNEAQ. The length of the CDR3 is 15 residues. With 5 bases clipped from V and 2 bases from J, the junction kept 6 bases outside the gene matches. The chain's CDR3 is CASSHKGAAYNEQFF. CDR3 coding DNA: TGTGCCAGCAGCCATAAGGGGGCAGCCTACAATGAGCAGTTCTTC.

This clonotype was counted only a few times. This chain uses TRBV20-1 with TRBJ2-7; no firm D call. The CDR3 covers 16 residues. Germline V gene lookup returns CDR1 DFQATT and CDR2 SNEGSKA (reference sequence). V lost 2 bases to trimming and J lost 0 bases, with 17 bases between them. CDR3 DNA sequence: TGCAGTGCTAGATCGTTTGCAGAAGCGAGCTCCTACGAGCAGTACTTC. This gives the protein CSARSFAEASSYEQYF.

This chain uses TRBV12-5 with TRBJ1-1; TRBD1 might be the D (5 bases). The CDR3 length is 18 residues. Germline lookup yields CDR1 LGHNT and CDR2 FRNRAP. V gave up 2 bases and J gave up 1 base, with 20 bases separating them. The DNA of the CDR3 is TGTGCTAGTGGTTTGCTACACCGGGGGTTAGTGAGGAACACTGAAGCTTTCTTT. This gives the protein CASGLLHRGLVRNTEAFF.

This clonotype was seen a few times. The rearrangement joins TRBV6-1 to TRBJ1-6, with TRBD1 identical over 7 bases. This CDR3 is 15 amino acids long. Germline CDR1 and CDR2: MNHNS and SASEGT. The ends lost 2 bases at V and 9 bases at J; junction bases unmatched: 7. CDR3 sequence: CASSEITGVRSPLHF. The CDR3 nucleotides read TGTGCCAGCAGTGAAATAACAGGGGTGCGTTCACCCCTCCACTTT.

This clonotype was counted between two and nine times. The chain has TRBV5-1 and TRBJ1-1; D ambiguous. Germline V gene lookup returns CDR1 SGHRS and CDR2 YFSETQ. V lost 6 bases, J lost 4 bases, and 7 bases lay in between. The CDR3 consists of 11 residues. The CDR3 nucleotides read TGCGCCAGCACCCGCGGCACTGAAGCTTTCTTT. The encoded protein is CASTRGTEAFF.

This clonotype was seen only a few times. The rearrangement uses TRBV7-2 and TRBJ2-3; 8 nucleotides match TRBD2. Germline CDR1 and CDR2: SGHTA and FQGNSA. This CDR3 is 14 amino acids long. Trimming took 3 bases from V and 4 from J; bases not matched to a gene: 3. In nucleotides, the CDR3 is TGTGCCAGCAGCTTTGCGGGGGGTTCAGATACGCAGTATTTT. It yields the protein CASSFAGGSDTQYF.

The table lists this clonotype with a few counts. One end of the junction varies from germline; a read error may be responsible. The chain has TRBV5-1 and TRBJ1-5; D is ambiguous. The germline gives CDR1 SGHRS, CDR2 YFSETQ. This CDR3 has 13 amino acids. CDR3 DNA: TGCGCCAGCACCTTGAACGGTAATCAGCCCCAGCATTTT. Translated, it gives CASTLNGNQPQHF. The whole variable domain, remainder taken from reference TRBV5-1 and TRBJ1-5, is KAGVTQTPRYLIKTRGQQVTLSCSPISGHRSVSWYQQTPGQGLQFLFEYFSETQRNKGNFPGRFSGRQFSNSRSEMNVSTLELGDSALYLCASTLNGNQPQHFGDGTRLSIL.